One sample yielded the 28 T cell receptor beta chains listed below, sequenced in a study of T cell responses to AZD1222 COVID-19 vaccine. Measured with immunoSEQ multiplex PCR; TCRdb has only the in-frame clones, and not every one. The table lists under 150,000 clones, roughly 90% of them singletons. This specimen was peripheral blood, taken on day 0 of AZD1222 vaccination. These receptors all come from an adult in good health.

This clone has only one observation. The CDR3 reads CASSFDSLNEKLFF. The CDR3 DNA follows: TGTGCCAGCAGCTTTGACAGCTTAAATGAAAAACTGTTTTTT. The V gene is TRBV6-5, the J gene TRBJ1-4, with D perhaps matching TRBD1 (5 bases). The V gene lost 6 bases and the J gene lost 5 bases, with 13 bases spanning the gap. Germline CDR1 reads MNHEY; CDR2 reads SVGAGI. This CDR3 spans 14 amino acids.

This clone was counted a few times. The chain couples TRBV6-5 to TRBJ1-2; D gene ambiguous. Germline CDR1 and CDR2: MNHEY and SVGAGI. V was shortened by 0 bases and J by 4 bases, with 6 bases between the two germline ends. The CDR3 is made up of 13 amino acids. This CDR3 is CASSYSNSYGYTF. CDR3 DNA sequence: TGTGCCAGCAGTTACTCGAACAGCTATGGCTACACCTTC.

The rearrangement links TRBV19 to TRBJ1-2; 9 bases match TRBD1. V trimming: 6 bases; J trimming: 7 bases; junction bases outside the gene matches: 9. In germline, CDR1 is LNHDA, CDR2 SQIVND (reference sequence). CDR3 size: 14 residues. The CDR3 loop is CASSQQGAAGGYTF. Written as DNA, the CDR3 is TGTGCCAGTAGCCAACAGGGGGCCGCTGGTGGCTACACCTTC.

This clone appeared once. V and J are TRBV7-2 and TRBJ1-5; 7 bases match TRBD1. Germline loops: CDR1 SGHTA, CDR2 FQGNSA. The CDR3 runs 15 residues. V dropped 3 bases and J dropped 1; count of bases not matched to a gene: 3. This CDR3 reads CASSLDRISNQPQHF. CDR3 nucleotide sequence: TGTGCCAGCAGCTTGGACAGGATAAGCAATCAGCCCCAGCATTTT.

V usage is TRBV5-5 and J usage is TRBJ1-4, with D tentatively TRBD1 (6 bases). The germline V gene has CDR1 SGHKS and CDR2 YYEKEE (reference sequence). The CDR3 consists of 16 residues. Trimming took 5 bases from V and 7 from J, leaving 21 bases between them. The CDR3 DNA sequence: TGTGCCAGCAGAGACACCCCAGGGGCTCGAGGTGAAAAACTGTTTTTT. As protein: CASRDTPGARGEKLFF.

The chain combines TRBV18 with TRBJ1-6, with 7 bases fitting TRBD1. The germline gives CDR1 KGHSH, CDR2 LQKENI. V lost 2 bases to trimming and J lost 6 bases; unmatched junction nucleotides: 7. This CDR3 spans 16 amino acids. Here the CDR3 reads CASSPGTGAGNSPLHF. Written as DNA, the CDR3 is TGTGCCAGCTCACCAGGTACAGGGGCTGGTAATTCACCCCTCCACTTT. The full variable domain, in which reference TRBV18 and TRBJ1-6 provide the parts outside the CDR3, is NAGVMQNPRHLVRRRGQEARLRCSPMKGHSHVYWYRQLPEEGLKFMVYLQKENIIDESGMPKERFSAEFPKEGPSILRIQQVVRGDSAAYFCASSPGTGAGNSPLHFGNGTRLTVT.

The rearrangement links TRBV7-3 to TRBJ1-5; weak D call: TRBD1 (6 bases). The CDR3 consists of 14 residues. The V end lost 5 bases, the J end lost 3 bases, and 11 bases lay between the germline ends. CDR1 and CDR2 from the germline V gene are SGHTA and FQGTGA. CDR3 protein: CASSPGGANQPQHF. The CDR3 DNA reads as TGTGCCAGCAGCCCGGGGGGGGCCAATCAGCCCCAGCATTTT.

This clone came up a few times. The genes are TRBV7-3 and TRBJ2-3; the D gene is possibly TRBD2 (6 bases). The CDR3 has 13 amino acids. The germline gives CDR1 SGHTA, CDR2 FQGTGA. Trimming stripped 3 bases from V and 4 bases from J, with 8 bases between. The CDR3 nucleotides read TGTGCCAGCAGCTTTCCGGGGGCAGATACGCAGTATTTT. Translating gives CASSFPGADTQYF.

The chain couples TRBV27 to TRBJ1-4; 8 positions match TRBD1. The germline V gene has CDR1 MNHEY and CDR2 SMNVEV (reference sequence). V shed 2 bases and J 0 bases; nucleotides not matched to a gene: 5. This CDR3 is built from 17 residues. CDR3: CASSLPGQEPTNEKLFF. The DNA for the CDR3 is TGTGCCAGCAGTTTACCGGGACAGGAGCCAACTAATGAAAAACTGTTTTTT.

The gene calls are TRBV2 and TRBJ2-5; 12 bases are a match to TRBD2. Germline V gene lookup returns CDR1 SNHLY and CDR2 FYNNEI. The junction had 9 bases not matched to a gene; V was cut back by 8 bases and J by 5 bases. This CDR3 spans 15 amino acids. CDR3 residues: CASLPSGGARETQYF. The CDR3 region has the DNA TGTGCCAGCCTCCCTAGCGGGGGGGCCCGGGAGACCCAGTACTTC. Filled out from reference TRBV2 and TRBJ2-5, the complete variable domain reads EPEVTQTPSHQVTQMGQEVILRCVPISNHLYFYWYRQILGQKVEFLVSFYNNEISEKSEIFDDQFSVERPDGSNFTLKIRSTKLEDSAMYFCASLPSGGARETQYFGPGTRLLVL.

In nucleotides, the CDR3 is TGTGCCAGCAGCTTATATTTGGGCGAGCAGTACTTC. It encodes CASSLYLGEQYF. V is TRBV7-8 and J is TRBJ2-7; D is uncertain. V dropped 2 bases and J dropped 6 bases, with 8 bases sitting between them. Germline loops: CDR1 SGHVS, CDR2 FQNEAQ. CDR3 length: 12 amino acids.

The chain is built from TRBV3-1 (or the pseudogene TRBV3-2) and TRBJ2-5; weak D call: TRBD2 (6 bases). The CDR3 consists of 20 residues. CDR1 LGHDT and CDR2 YNNKEL come from the germline V gene (reference sequence). Trimming took off 1 base at V and 2 bases at J, with 26 bases between the two ends. The CDR3 coding sequence is TGTGCCAGCAGCCAAGTCTCTAGGAGGGACGGAGATATACAACAAGAGACCCAGTACTTC. This encodes CASSQVSRRDGDIQQETQYF.

The chain couples TRBV13 to TRBJ2-1; D unresolved. The CDR3 runs to 14 residues. With 4 bases removed from V and 7 bases from J, the gap between germline ends came to 14 bases. From germline, CDR1 is PRHDT and CDR2 FYEKMQ (reference sequence). The DNA for the CDR3 is TGTGCCAGCAGCTCTGCCCCCGTGGGGAATGAGCAGTTCTTC. Amino acids: CASSSAPVGNEQFF.

The sample holds a few counts of this clone. The chain combines TRBV3-1 (or the pseudogene TRBV3-2) with TRBJ1-1; TRBD1 is a possible D gene (5 bases). Germline CDR1 reads LGHDT; CDR2 reads YNNKEL (reference sequence). Trimming shortened V by 0 bases and J by 5 bases, and 7 bases separated the two germline ends. The CDR3 length is 13 residues. The CDR3 DNA sequence: TGTGCCAGCAGCCAAGATCGGGGGACTGAAGCTTTCTTT. The encoded protein is CASSQDRGTEAFF.

The chain links TRBV7-9 to TRBJ1-1; D perhaps matches TRBD1 (5 bases). The ends were cut back, 0 bases at V and 8 bases at J, with 16 bases in the middle. CDR1 SEHNR and CDR2 FQNEAQ come from the germline V gene (reference sequence). This CDR3 comprises 15 residues. The chain's CDR3 is CASSLAVTGRTEAFF. CDR3 bases: TGTGCCAGCAGCTTAGCTGTGACCGGGCGGACAGAAGCTTTCTTT.

This chain joins TRBV5-1 and TRBJ1-2; 7 bases match TRBD1. Germline CDR1 SGHRS, CDR2 YFSETQ. This CDR3 spans 16 amino acids. Trimming at V came to 2 bases and at J to 5 bases, leaving 12 bases not matched to a gene. The CDR3 sequence is CASSFGGSRGEYGYTF. The CDR3, as DNA: TGCGCCAGCAGCTTCGGTGGTAGCAGGGGGGAGTATGGCTACACCTTC.

J is TRBJ2-1 and V is TRBV7-2; D perhaps matches TRBD1 (6 bases). CDR1 and CDR2 from the germline V gene are SGHTA and FQGNSA. V gave up 1 base and J gave up 6 bases, with 13 bases separating them. This CDR3 is built from 15 residues. As DNA, the CDR3 is TGTGCCAGCAGCTTAGGCCAGGGGATTTCCAATGAGCAGTTCTTC. As protein: CASSLGQGISNEQFF.

The chain couples TRBV5-6 to TRBJ1-1; 8 positions agree with TRBD1. Germline lookup yields CDR1 SGHDT and CDR2 YYEEEE. Trimming at V came to 2 bases and at J to 2 bases, leaving 8 bases not matched to a gene. The CDR3 is 16 residues long. DNA for the CDR3: TGTGCCAGCAGCTTCCCCGGACAGGGCCTAAACACTGAAGCTTTCTTT. Translated: CASSFPGQGLNTEAFF.

The J gene is TRBJ1-1, the V gene TRBV7-2; possibly TRBD1 for D (5 bases). This CDR3 has 14 amino acids. Germline V CDR1 and CDR2: SGHTA, FQGNSA. Trimming shortened V by 1 base and J by 4 bases, and 10 bases separated the two germline ends. This CDR3 is CASSLGGGGTEAFF. CDR3 nucleotides: TGTGCCAGCAGCTTAGGGGGCGGGGGCACTGAAGCTTTCTTT.

The CDR3 DNA follows: TGTGCCAGCTCACGACCACAAGCAGACTATGGCTACACCTTC. It is translated as CASSRPQADYGYTF. The V call is TRBV18, the J call TRBJ1-2, with D unclear. The germline gives CDR1 KGHSH, CDR2 LQKENI. Trimming removed 4 bases at V and 3 bases at J, with 12 bases between. This CDR3 has 14 amino acids.

The chain recombines TRBV2 with TRBJ1-2; no firm D call. The CDR3 extends over 12 amino acids. The germline V gene encodes CDR1 SNHLY and CDR2 FYNNEI. V was pared by 8 bases and J by 3 bases, with 10 bases between. The CDR3 here is CASAGRYYGYTF. CDR3 DNA sequence: TGTGCCAGCGCAGGCAGGTACTATGGCTACACCTTC.

The rearrangement joins TRBV3-1 (or the pseudogene TRBV3-2) to TRBJ1-6; 12 positions agree with TRBD1. The length of the CDR3 is 15 residues. CDR1 and CDR2 (germline): LGHDT, YNNKEL (reference sequence). V gave up 4 bases and J gave up 6 bases; unmatched junction bases: 1. The CDR3 loop reads CASSRDRGPNSPLHF. CDR3 bases: TGTGCCAGCAGCCGGGACAGGGGGCCTAATTCACCCCTCCACTTT.

CDR3 in amino acids: CASSIEEKLFF. CDR3 in DNA: TGTGCCAGTAGTATAGAAGAAAAACTGTTTTTT. The V call is TRBV19, the J call TRBJ1-4, with D unresolved. The CDR3 is made up of 11 amino acids. Trimming pared 0 bases from V and 8 bases from J, leaving 1 base between. Germline CDR1 reads LNHDA; CDR2 reads SQIVND (reference sequence).

J is TRBJ1-5 and V is TRBV19; D unresolved. Germline-derived CDR1 and CDR2 are LNHDA and SQIVND (reference sequence). The CDR3 runs 14 residues. V was trimmed by 6 bases and J by 2 bases, leaving 11 bases between them. The CDR3 coding sequence is TGTGCCAGTAGCTACGGTGGCGGCAATCAGCCCCAGCATTTT. This gives the protein CASSYGGGNQPQHF.

The chain couples TRBV5-4 to TRBJ1-1; D is possibly TRBD1 (6 bases). V was shortened by 4 bases and J by 1 base, with 14 bases between the two germline ends. There are 15 residues in the CDR3. In germline, CDR1 is SGHNT, CDR2 YYREEE (reference sequence). The CDR3 nucleotides are TGTGCCAGCAGCCCGGGGGCGGGAGGGAACACTGAAGCTTTCTTT. This gives the protein CASSPGAGGNTEAFF.

This clone was seen a single time. Here the CDR3 reads CASSLALSNSPLHF. In DNA form, the CDR3 reads TGTGCCAGCAGCTTAGCGCTTTCTAATTCACCCCTCCACTTT. The chain couples TRBV7-9 to TRBJ1-6; D is unresolved. The germline V and J ends were trimmed by 0 bases and 6 bases, with 6 bases remaining between them. The germline gives CDR1 SEHNR, CDR2 FQNEAQ (reference sequence). This CDR3 region has 14 residues.

The chain links TRBV1 to TRBJ1-2. TRBV1 is flagged as a pseudogene. This CDR3 region has 12 residues. The CDR3 DNA follows: TGCACCAGCAGGGAGAGGGACTATGGCTACACCTTC. It yields the protein CTSRERDYGYTF.

V gene TRBV12-3 or TRBV12-4 combines with J gene TRBJ1-2; D unclear. Trimming left V 6 bases short and J 5 bases short, with 10 bases between. The CDR3 has 12 amino acids. CDR3 nucleotides: TGTGCCAGCAGCCCAACCCAATATGGCTACACCTTC. It specifies CASSPTQYGYTF.